This TCR beta chain comes out of a study of shared clonotypes between healthy human individuals. Study-wide context: Three plates each covered CD4 naive and memory; CD8 naive two, CD8 memory one.

V trimming: 8 bases; J trimming: 2 bases; junction bases outside the gene matches: 6. CDR3 size: 13 residues. CDR1 MNHEY and CDR2 SVGAGI come from the germline V gene. For this clone: Its antigen is not known.

Study-wide results and caveats: Clonotypes shared by all four donors outscored non-shared clonotypes in generation probability.

Sequencing used immunoSEQ multiplex PCR; TCRdb keeps in-frame clones, though not all of them. The repertoire holds some 1,600,000 clones, 95% to 99% seen once, with roughly 0.45% in the top ten. The sequenced sample was naive CD4+ T cells sorted from blood. The subset is: CD45RA+ positively selected. The clonotype originates from a man aged 25-45 years in good health. The chain is built from TRBV6-5 and TRBJ2-7, with 7 bases that match TRBD2. CDR3: CASAASGTYEQYF. The CDR3 coding sequence is TGTGCCAGCGCGGCTAGCGGAACCTACGAGCAGTACTTC.